This is a list of T cell receptor beta chains from one sample in a study of blood T cell repertoires in COVID-19. Method: immunoSEQ multiplex PCR; TCRdb's copy keeps in-frame clones and lacks some. The profile shows about 200,000 clones, roughly 87% of them singletons. Input material: PBMCs or T cells enriched from blood (not recorded which). The receptors derive from a woman in her thirties or forties with acute COVID-19. Both conserved end residues are part of each CDR3. Each record gives: V gene, clone size, D gene, J gene, CDR3 DNA, CDR3 protein. D genes are given only for firm matches. Size tells how often a clone was seen (once, few, many) or the class of an expanded clone, and some rows leave it out.

TRBV18	NA	NA	TRBJ1-4	TGTGCCAGCTCCCAATCACCTCCAGGGAATAATGAAAAACTGTTTTTT	CASSQSPPGNNEKLFF
TRBV28	NA	NA	TRBJ1-4	TGTGCCAGCAGTGCCCCTAGTGAAAAACTGTTTTTT	CASSAPSEKLFF
TRBV2	NA	TRBD1	TRBJ1-1	TGTGCCAGCAGGACAGGGCGAGCCTCGGGCACTGAAGCTTTCTTT	CASRTGRASGTEAFF
TRBV14	few	NA	TRBJ2-7	TGTGCCTCAAACAGGGTTGGCCACGAGCAGTACTTC	CASNRVGHEQYF
TRBV7-9	NA	NA	TRBJ2-1	TGTGCCAGCAGCGCCCAGACAGGTGCAGATGAGCAGTTCTTC	CASSAQTGADEQFF
TRBV7-9	NA	NA	TRBJ2-7	TGTGCCAGCAGCTCGCACCTCGGGAGGCAGGGGTTAAGCGAGCAGTACTTC	CASSSHLGRQGLSEQYF
TRBV6-1	NA	NA	TRBJ2-7	TGTGCCAGCAGTGAAGTTTTGGGACACCCCTACGAGCAGTACTTC	CASSEVLGHPYEQYF
TRBV5-6	NA	TRBD1	TRBJ2-5	TGTGCCAGCAGCTTGTGGGGGACAGAAGGTGGGCAAGAGACCCAGTACTTC	CASSLWGTEGGQETQYF
TRBV19	NA	NA	TRBJ2-7	TGTGCCAGTAGTAGCAGGGGGGCCCGGGACGAGCAGTACTTC	CASSSRGARDEQYF
TRBV25-1	NA	TRBD2	TRBJ2-3	TGTGCCAGCAGTGAAGGACTAGCGGTTTACGCAGATACGCAGTATTTT	CASSEGLAVYADTQYF